Listed here are 11 T cell receptor beta chains from one sample, sequenced in a study of blood T cell repertoires in COVID-19. The table came from immunoSEQ multiplex PCR; TCRdb's copy has only in-frame clones and leaves some out. The sample consists of about 80,000 clones, approximately 79% of them appearing once. Material for sequencing was peripheral blood. Receptor source: a man aged 70 or older with active or convalescent COVID-19.

This clone occurred a few times. V and J are TRBV3-1 (or the pseudogene TRBV3-2) and TRBJ1-1; weak D call: TRBD1 (5 bases). V was trimmed by 1 base and J by 3 bases, leaving 6 bases between them. The CDR3 contains 13 residues. Germline V gene lookup returns CDR1 LGHDT and CDR2 YNNKEL (reference sequence). The DNA for the CDR3 is TGTGCCAGCAGCCAAGTCAGGGACACTGAAGCTTTCTTT. Amino acids: CASSQVRDTEAFF.

This clone was seen only once. This chain joins TRBV4-2 and TRBJ2-1; 12 bases are shared with TRBD2. This CDR3 comprises 19 residues. In germline, CDR1 is LGHNA, CDR2 YNFKEQ. The J segment lost 0 bases and the V segment lost 0 bases, leaving 6 bases of the junction unmatched. The CDR3 protein is CASSQEGASGGASYNEQFF. The CDR3 DNA sequence: TGTGCCAGCAGCCAAGAGGGGGCTAGCGGGGGGGCCTCCTACAATGAGCAGTTCTTC.

This chain uses TRBV6-1 with TRBJ2-1, with a tentative D call TRBD2 (7 bases). Germline V CDR1 and CDR2: MNHNS, SASEGT. The CDR3 is 15 amino acids. Trimming pared 0 bases from V and 7 bases from J, leaving 13 bases between. The CDR3: CASSEAGGAGNEQFF. For the CDR3, the DNA is TGTGCCAGCAGTGAAGCTGGGGGGGCGGGGAATGAGCAGTTCTTC.

CDR3: CASSGYRQGSALYNEQFF. The CDR3, as DNA: TGTGCCAGCAGCGGCTACCGACAGGGCTCGGCCCTCTACAATGAGCAGTTCTTC. This chain links TRBV21-1 with TRBJ2-1; TRBD1, the table's D call, was not compared with the DNA. TRBV21-1 is an annotated pseudogene. The CDR3 sequence is 18 residues long.

This clone was detected once. The rearrangement links TRBV6-7 to TRBJ1-6; D perhaps matches TRBD1 (6 bases). TRBV6-7 is sorted into the ORF group, with uncertain function. The CDR3 totals 17 residues. Trimming left V 0 bases short and J 8 bases short, with 17 bases between. The CDR3 DNA reads TGTGCCAGCAGTTACTCGAAACAGGGACACAGGTATTCACCCCTCCACTTT. Its translation: CASSYSKQGHRYSPLHF.

The CDR3 bases are TGCGCCACAAAAAGGGACAGCAACACCGGGGAGCTGTTTTTT. Amino acid sequence: CATKRDSNTGELFF. The V and J genes are TRBV4-1 and TRBJ2-2; 7 nucleotides line up with TRBD1. V lost 10 bases and J lost 2; bases outside the gene matches: 7. This CDR3 region has 14 residues. In germline, CDR1 is MGHRA, CDR2 YSYEKL.

The genes are TRBV27 and TRBJ2-7; 7 bases align to TRBD1. The CDR3 is 15 residues long. Germline V gives CDR1 MNHEY, CDR2 SMNVEV (reference sequence). Trimming at V came to 2 bases and at J to 6 bases, leaving 10 bases not matched to a gene. CDR3 sequence: CASSLKPGGMGEQYF. CDR3 in DNA: TGTGCCAGCAGTTTAAAGCCAGGGGGAATGGGCGAGCAGTACTTC.

The chain employs TRBV6-2 or TRBV6-3 and TRBJ1-2; 7 positions match TRBD1. This CDR3 is 14 amino acids long. Trimming cost V 2 bases and J 6 bases; bases outside gene matches: 6. CDR1 and CDR2 from the germline V gene are MNHEY and SVGEGT. The CDR3, as DNA: TGTGCCAGCAGTTACCTGACAGGGTCCCATGGCTACACCTTC. Amino acids: CASSYLTGSHGYTF.

The rearrangement uses TRBV5-1 and TRBJ2-7, with 8 bases identical to TRBD2. The CDR3 is made up of 14 amino acids. Trimming at V came to 2 bases and at J to 2 bases, leaving 3 bases not matched to a gene. Germline CDR1 and CDR2: SGHRS and YFSETQ. The CDR3 reads CASSFSGGPYEQYF. In DNA form, the CDR3 reads TGCGCCAGCAGCTTCAGCGGGGGCCCCTACGAGCAGTACTTC.

The gene calls are TRBV6-5 and TRBJ1-6; no firm D call. The CDR3 is made up of 15 amino acids. CDR1 MNHEY and CDR2 SVGAGI come from the germline V gene. Trimming cost V 0 bases and J 7 bases, with 10 bases left between them. CDR3 nucleotides: TGTGCCAGCAGTTACTCGAGGGAGAAGAATTCACCCCTCCACTTT. Translating it yields CASSYSREKNSPLHF.

The V call is TRBV5-4, the J call TRBJ2-3; 12 positions match TRBD2. The germline gives CDR1 SGHNT, CDR2 YYREEE (reference sequence). V lost 4 bases and J lost 0; bases outside the gene matches: 6. CDR3 length equals 17 residues. Written as DNA, the CDR3 is TGTGCCAGCAGCCTGACTAGCGGGGGCCAAAGCACAGATACGCAGTATTTT. It yields the protein CASSLTSGGQSTDTQYF.